This T cell receptor (beta chain) emerged from a study of cytomegalovirus exposure and HLA in healthy donors. Overall study findings and caveats: The study labeled 164 TCR beta chains cytomegalovirus-associated. Rare TCR sequences dominated, though some public TCRs recurred in many donors.

Method: immunoSEQ multiplex PCR; TCRdb's copy keeps in-frame clones and lacks some. Of 200,000 to 250,000 clones listed, roughly 85% were seen once; the top ten hold around 5.6%. Per germline, CDR1 MNHEY and CDR2 SMNVEV (reference sequence). Trimming removed 3 bases from V and 0 bases from J, with 7 bases in between. The CDR3 extends over 14 amino acids. Concerning this clone: Its antigen remains unknown.

Source material: PBMCs. The chain recombines TRBV27 with TRBJ2-3, with a weak D call TRBD1 (5 bases). This receptor was obtained from a young woman in good health and CMV-seronegative. The CDR3 nucleotides read TGTGCCAGCAGTTTTCAGGGTAGCACAGATACGCAGTATTTT. As protein: CASSFQGSTDTQYF.